The T cell receptor beta chain described here comes from a study of post-analysis software for immune sequencing data. Findings and limits, study-wide: With TRBV5-6, TRBV5-1 and TRBV20-1 included, about five TRBV segments were more frequent in patients than in controls.

The length of the CDR3 is 14 residues. V lost 4 bases and J 4 bases, leaving 13 bases between the germline ends. Looked up from germline, CDR1 is LGHNA and CDR2 is YSLEER. On this clonotype itself: Its matching antigen is unknown.

Prepared TCR beta cDNA libraries contained unique molecular identifiers. TCRdb processed the PCR reads anew with MiXCR; each CDR3 protein has one entry. The sample holds roughly 670,000 distinct CDR3 sequences, approximately 59% seen once. The specimen was blood. This TCR derives from a girl aged 2 to 10 with multiple sclerosis. This sequence joins TRBV4-3 and TRBJ1-1, with unresolved D. For the CDR3, the DNA is TGCGCCAGCAGCCGAATGGCGGGGATCACTGAAGCTTTCTTT. It translates to CASSRMAGITEAFF.